This T cell receptor (beta chain) was documented in a study of cytomegalovirus exposure and HLA in healthy donors. Across the whole study: Some 200 million T cells yielded 100 million or so unique TCR beta sequences, as an earlier analysis found. Study-wide results and caveats: Per a prior analysis, the majority of TCR beta V segments were productive roughly 87% or roughly 30% of the time.

With respect to this clone: Antigen unknown.

With 60 Vbeta and 13 Jbeta primers, the PCR was carried out. Clones were read by immunoSEQ multiplex PCR, and TCRdb kept only the in-frame ones, dropping some. The sample includes more than 110,000 clones, around 81% of them seen just once. Germline CDR1 is GTSNPN and CDR2 is SVGIG (reference sequence). J gave up 4 bases and V 5 bases, and 5 bases lay outside the gene matches. This CDR3 comprises 14 residues. This rearrangement joins TRBV30 to TRBJ1-5; 10 bases fit TRBD1. Sequenced material: PBMCs. The receptor comes from a man between 50 and 59 years old in good health and CMV-seronegative. CDR3 nucleotide sequence: TGTGCCTGGTCCTGGACAGGGGGTAATCAGCCCCAGCATTTT. Translated: CAWSWTGGNQPQHF.